This entry concerns a single TCR beta chain. The entry originates in a study of blood T cell repertoires in COVID-19. V was clipped by 1 base and J by 1 base; unmatched bases: 6. The CDR3 is 16 residues long. Germline V CDR1 and CDR2: GTSNPN, SVGIG (reference sequence). Sequenced by immunoSEQ multiplex PCR; TCRdb stores in-frame clones only, minus some. The sample yields around 260,000 clones, 87% seen once. This TCR was sampled from a woman aged 45-60 years with acute or convalescent COVID-19. This chain joins TRBV30 and TRBJ2-1; 8 bases align to TRBD2. The sample taken for sequencing was peripheral blood. The CDR3 protein is CAWSGNPSGSYNEQFF. The CDR3 region has the DNA TGTGCCTGGAGTGGAAACCCTAGCGGGTCCTACAATGAGCAGTTCTTC.